Below, 28 T cell receptor beta chains from the same sample are listed, as sequenced in a study of T cells in narcolepsy. This table comes from immunoSEQ multiplex PCR, and its TCRdb copy is limited to in-frame clones, with some not included. The sample consists of some 30,000 clones, around 79% of them appearing once. Sample: CD45RA- memory CD4+ T cells from PBMCs. The receptor source for this set is a human donor with narcolepsy.

This chain joins TRBV9 and TRBJ1-1, with D hard to call. Trimming took off 0 bases at V and 4 bases at J, with 10 bases between the two ends. Germline V gene sequence: CDR1 SGDLS, CDR2 YYNGEE. This CDR3 spans 14 amino acids. The CDR3 bases are TGTGCCAGCAGCGTAGATTTCCAGGTCACTGAAGCTTTCTTT. It codes for CASSVDFQVTEAFF.

V is TRBV6-6 and J is TRBJ1-5, with TRBD1 identical over 7 bases. CDR1 is MNHNY and CDR2 is SVGAGI in the germline V gene (reference sequence). This CDR3 is built from 16 residues. V shed 7 bases and J 0 bases; nucleotides not matched to a gene: 9. For the CDR3, the DNA is TGTGCCAGCACCAAACTCCAGGGGGATAGCAATCAGCCCCAGCATTTT. It yields the protein CASTKLQGDSNQPQHF.

The rearrangement uses TRBV6-1 and TRBJ2-5; 8 bases map to TRBD1. The V and J ends lost 7 bases and 4 bases, in that order; junction bases with no gene match: 11. Germline CDR1 reads MNHNS; CDR2 reads SASEGT. The CDR3 spans 15 residues. The CDR3 spells CASTLTGGFGETQYF. Here the CDR3 DNA reads TGTGCCAGCACTCTTACAGGGGGTTTCGGAGAGACCCAGTACTTC.

This clone was observed once. This chain links TRBV5-1 with TRBJ2-1, with 14 bases identical to TRBD2. Trimming cost V 3 bases and J 4 bases; bases outside gene matches: 6. The CDR3 loop spans 17 amino acids. CDR1 is SGHRS and CDR2 is YFSETQ in the germline V gene. The CDR3 DNA reads as TGCGCCAGCAGCTGGACTAGCGGGAGGATGGGTTACAATGAGCAGTTCTTC. Its translation: CASSWTSGRMGYNEQFF.

This chain uses TRBV7-2 with TRBJ2-7; 8 bases match TRBD2. The length of the CDR3 is 15 residues. With 5 bases clipped from V and 6 bases from J, the junction kept 12 bases outside the gene matches. Germline V CDR1 and CDR2: SGHTA, FQGNSA. The CDR3 DNA follows: TGTGCCAGCAGCCAACGGGGGGGCCGATTTCCCGAGCAGTACTTC. It translates to CASSQRGGRFPEQYF.

DNA for the CDR3: TGCGCCAGCAGCCAAGCATTTAGCGGGAGGGGGGAGACCCAGTACTTC. Its protein is CASSQAFSGRGETQYF. The rearrangement joins TRBV4-3 to TRBJ2-5, with 11 bases lining up with TRBD2. Germline values: CDR1 LGHNA, CDR2 YSLEER. This CDR3 region has 16 residues. V gave up 1 base and J gave up 5 bases; unmatched junction bases: 6.

V and J are TRBV10-3 and TRBJ2-2, with no clear D. Germline CDR1 and CDR2: ENHRY and SYGVKD. This CDR3 spans 14 amino acids. Trimming took 10 bases from V and 0 from J, leaving 12 bases between them. DNA for the CDR3: TGTGCCACCACTATCGGCCCGAACACCGGGGAGCTGTTTTTT. Its protein is CATTIGPNTGELFF.

The rearrangement uses TRBV9 and TRBJ1-4; D gene unclear. V was trimmed by 2 bases and J by 3 bases, leaving 8 bases between them. CDR3 size: 14 residues. Germline V gene lookup returns CDR1 SGDLS and CDR2 YYNGEE. The CDR3 region has the DNA TGTGCCAGCAGCGTGGGTAGAGCTAATGAAAAACTGTTTTTT. Amino acid sequence: CASSVGRANEKLFF. Based on the CDR3 plus reference TRBV9 and TRBJ1-4, the full variable domain is DSGVTQTPKHLITATGQRVTLRCSPRSGDLSVYWYQQSLDQGLQFLIQYYNGEERAKGNILERFSAQQFPDLHSELNLSSLELGDSALYFCASSVGRANEKLFFGSGTQLSVL.

In this sample, this clone turned up once. The rearrangement joins TRBV6-1 to TRBJ2-7; perhaps D is TRBD1 or TRBD2 (5 bases each). This CDR3 spans 12 amino acids. V lost 7 bases and J 2 bases, leaving 9 bases between the germline ends. Germline V gene sequence: CDR1 MNHNS, CDR2 SASEGT. The CDR3 spells CASTSGPYEQYF. The CDR3 bases are TGTGCCAGCACCTCGGGGCCCTACGAGCAGTACTTC.

The DNA for the CDR3 is TGCAGCGTTGATATCGGCCTGGGGGAGGAGCAGTACTTC. Amino acids: CSVDIGLGEEQYF. The chain recombines TRBV29-1 with TRBJ2-7, with D perhaps matching TRBD1 or TRBD2 (5 bases each). Germline V lookup: CDR1 SQVTM, CDR2 ANQGSEA. V was clipped by 3 bases and J by 7 bases, with 16 bases between them. There are 13 residues in the CDR3.

In its sample, this clone was seen a few times. This chain connects TRBV6-1 to TRBJ2-1; no definite D call. Germline CDR1 and CDR2: MNHNS and SASEGT. The CDR3 totals 15 residues. The V gene lost 6 bases and the J gene lost 6 bases, with 18 bases spanning the gap. CDR3 in amino acids: CASRDQVSIVNEQFF. CDR3 bases: TGTGCCAGCAGGGACCAGGTATCGATCGTCAATGAGCAGTTCTTC.

The V gene is TRBV30, the J gene TRBJ1-1; weak D call: TRBD1 (5 bases). Deletions cut 5 bases from V and 1 base from J, with 14 bases between. Germline assignment: CDR1 GTSNPN and CDR2 SVGIG (reference sequence). The CDR3 runs to 14 residues. The CDR3 loop reads CAWHSPGRNTEAFF. The CDR3 DNA follows: TGTGCCTGGCACTCCCCGGGACGGAACACTGAAGCTTTCTTT.

This chain uses TRBV6-1 with TRBJ1-5, with D unclear. This CDR3 has 15 amino acids. V was cut by 0 bases and J by 7 bases, with 13 bases left in between. Germline lookup yields CDR1 MNHNS and CDR2 SASEGT. CDR3 loop: CASSEASVQGQPQHF. The CDR3 nucleotides read TGTGCCAGCAGTGAAGCGTCAGTTCAAGGGCAGCCCCAGCATTTT.

This clone was counted once. J is TRBJ1-4 and V is TRBV27; 9 nucleotides match TRBD1. Trimming at V came to 6 bases and at J to 5 bases, leaving 7 bases not matched to a gene. Germline CDR1 and CDR2: MNHEY and SMNVEV (reference sequence). This CDR3 comprises 15 residues. CDR3 nucleotides: TGTGCCAGCAGGCCCCGGACAGGGGCCAATGAAAAACTGTTTTTT. Its protein is CASRPRTGANEKLFF.

In DNA form, the CDR3 reads TGTGCCACCAGCAGAGACCCGGGGTACGAGCAGTACTTC. Translated, it gives CATSRDPGYEQYF. The V call is TRBV15, the J call TRBJ2-7; tentatively, D is TRBD2 (5 bases). Germline CDR1 and CDR2: LNHNV and YYDKDF (reference sequence). The CDR3 totals 13 residues. V lost 0 bases, J lost 4 bases, and 7 bases lay in between.

The rearrangement joins TRBV5-1 to TRBJ1-1; perhaps TRBD1 as D (5 bases). Trimming removed 1 base at V and 4 bases at J, with 8 bases between. CDR3 length: 13 residues. CDR1 SGHRS and CDR2 YFSETQ come from the germline V gene. CDR3 region: CASSLTGGTEAFF. The CDR3 DNA is TGCGCCAGCAGCTTGACTGGGGGCACTGAAGCTTTCTTT.

In DNA, the CDR3 is TGTGCCAGCAGTTTAGGGGGAGGGCCCTACAATGAGCAGTTCTTC. It encodes CASSLGGGPYNEQFF. The chain couples TRBV28 to TRBJ2-1; 7 bases align to TRBD2. Trimming removed 2 bases from V and 2 bases from J; junction bases left unmatched: 3. CDR3 length: 15 residues. Germline CDR1 and CDR2: MDHEN and SYDVKM.

This clone was counted between two and nine times. The V and J genes are TRBV28 and TRBJ1-1, with D hard to call. The V end lost 1 base, the J end lost 1 base, and 7 bases lay between the germline ends. The V gene's germline CDR1 is MDHEN and CDR2 SYDVKM. This CDR3 comprises 14 residues. In nucleotides, the CDR3 is TGTGCCAGCAGTTTATATACGGCGAACACTGAAGCTTTCTTT. Its translation: CASSLYTANTEAFF.

The chain recombines TRBV5-5 with TRBJ2-5; 8 bases match TRBD2. V shed 4 bases and J 1 base; nucleotides not matched to a gene: 6. Germline V gives CDR1 SGHKS, CDR2 YYEKEE (reference sequence). The CDR3 contains 15 residues. The CDR3 DNA reads TGTGCCAGCAGCCCAGGCGGGGGGACCCAAGAGACCCAGTACTTC. Translating it yields CASSPGGGTQETQYF.

The chain uses TRBV5-6 and TRBJ1-5; unclear D gene. Germline CDR1 is SGHDT and CDR2 is YYEEEE. CDR3 size: 15 residues. Trimming shortened V by 1 base and J by 4 bases, and 12 bases separated the two germline ends. The CDR3 DNA reads as TGTGCCAGCAGCTTGAATAGAGGGATAAATCAGCCCCAGCATTTT. It translates to CASSLNRGINQPQHF.

The gene calls are TRBV7-9 and TRBJ2-6, with 7 bases aligning to TRBD1. The V gene's germline CDR1 is SEHNR and CDR2 FQNEAQ (reference sequence). The CDR3 contains 16 residues. V lost 5 bases, J lost 2 bases, and 6 bases stayed unmatched. The CDR3 DNA sequence: TGTGCCAGCAGCCCAGGGGGTGAGCCTGGGGCCAACGTCCTGACTTTC. Its protein product is CASSPGGEPGANVLTF.

V and J are TRBV25-1 and TRBJ1-4, with TRBD1 as a possible D gene (5 bases). This CDR3 is built from 15 residues. The germline CDR1 and CDR2 sequences are MGHDK and SYGVNS. Trimming removed 7 bases at V and 4 bases at J, with 16 bases between. The CDR3 sequence: CASKGGALVNEKLFF. The CDR3 bases are TGTGCCAGCAAAGGAGGGGCCTTGGTTAATGAAAAACTGTTTTTT.

V and J are TRBV5-1 and TRBJ1-2; 8 bases are shared with TRBD1. Trimming cost V 4 bases and J 6 bases; bases outside gene matches: 14. Germline V gene sequence: CDR1 SGHRS, CDR2 YFSETQ. The CDR3 spans 16 residues. The CDR3 DNA reads TGCGCCAGCAGCCTTACCTTCGTAGGACAGGGCGATGGCTACACCTTC. It specifies CASSLTFVGQGDGYTF.

This sequence joins TRBV6-5 and TRBJ2-3; D not resolved. V dropped 6 bases and J dropped 8 bases, with 15 bases sitting between them. CDR1 is MNHEY, CDR2 SVGAGI, per germline. There are 13 residues in the CDR3. CDR3 bases: TGTGCCAGCAGCCGCTCGGGTTTGGGTACGCAGTATTTT. This translates into CASSRSGLGTQYF.

The rearrangement links TRBV14 to TRBJ1-1, with D perhaps TRBD1 (6 bases). CDR3 length: 13 amino acids. V shed 5 bases and J shed 11 bases, with 18 bases lying between them. Germline V lookup: CDR1 SGHDN, CDR2 FVKESK. In nucleotides, the CDR3 is TGTGCCAGCAGCGTAACCCGGGACACGGTTGCTTTCTTT. The encoded protein is CASSVTRDTVAFF.

This chain joins TRBV27 and TRBJ2-6, with D possibly matching TRBD1 (6 bases). The CDR3 runs to 17 residues. Per the germline V gene, CDR1 is MNHEY and CDR2 is SMNVEV (reference sequence). V was trimmed by 2 bases and J by 1 base, leaving 12 bases between them. The CDR3 sequence is CASSLNRVLSGANVLTF. CDR3 in DNA: TGTGCCAGCAGTTTAAACAGGGTCCTTTCTGGGGCCAACGTCCTGACTTTC.

This sequence joins TRBV10-2 and TRBJ1-1; D might be TRBD1 (5 bases). CDR3 length: 18 amino acids. V dropped 0 bases and J dropped 0 bases, with 17 bases sitting between them. Germline V gives CDR1 WSHSY, CDR2 SAAADI. The CDR3 protein is CASSESRWQGRMNTEAFF. The DNA for the CDR3 is TGCGCCAGCAGTGAGTCGAGGTGGCAGGGCCGGATGAACACTGAAGCTTTCTTT.

The rearrangement uses TRBV7-9 and TRBJ2-3, with TRBD2 matching over 7 bases. CDR3 length: 13 amino acids. Germline CDR1 reads SEHNR; CDR2 reads FQNEAQ (reference sequence). With V trimmed by 6 bases and J by 3 bases, 3 bases remained unmatched. CDR3 amino acids: CASRIGGTDTQYF. The DNA of the CDR3 is TGTGCCAGCAGGATCGGGGGGACAGATACGCAGTATTTT.